This is a list of T cell receptor beta chains from one sample in a study of cytomegalovirus exposure and HLA in healthy donors. TCRdb's table, derived via immunoSEQ multiplex PCR, lists solely in-frame clones and lacks some. Found here are about 150,000 clones, under 70% of them singletons; the top ten hold roughly a tenth. The material sequenced was PBMCs. All receptors derive from a man aged 30-40 years in good health and CMV-seropositive. CDR3s include the opening cysteine and the closing phenylalanine or tryptophan. Each record gives: J gene, clone size, D gene, V gene, CDR3 DNA, CDR3 protein. A D gene is named only where the DNA matches it firmly. Where a row states a size, it is once, few, many or the class of an expanded clone; other rows omit it.

J: TRBJ2-2; size: NA; D: TRBD1; V: TRBV4-1; DNA: TGCGCCAGCAGCCACCCCGGGACAGATCCGAACACCGGGGAGCTGTTTTTT; CDR3: CASSHPGTDPNTGELFF
J: TRBJ2-1; size: NA; D: TRBD1; V: TRBV28; DNA: TGTGCCAGCAGTCCCAGGGGGTACAGGGGGCGAAAATATACTTCCTACAATGAGCAGTTCTTC; CDR3: CASSPRGYRGRKYTSYNEQFF
J: TRBJ1-4; size: NA; D: TRBD1; V: TRBV28; DNA: TGTGCCAGCAGCTTTTCCCGGACAGGCGGAGAAAAACTGTTTTTT; CDR3: CASSFSRTGGEKLFF
J: TRBJ2-7; size: once; D: TRBD2; V: TRBV6-5; DNA: TGTGCCAGCAGGCCCCCGGCGGGAGTGGACGAGCAGTACTTC; CDR3: CASRPPAGVDEQYF
J: TRBJ2-2; size: few; D: TRBD1; V: TRBV5-1; DNA: TGCGCCAGCAGCTATATGACAGGGACGAACACCGGGGAGCTGTTTTTT; CDR3: CASSYMTGTNTGELFF
J: TRBJ1-5; size: NA; D: TRBD1; V: TRBV6-5; DNA: TGTGCCAGCAGTCGGGGGACAGGGTATCAACCCCAGCATTTT; CDR3: CASSRGTGYQPQHF
J: TRBJ2-7; size: few; D: TRBD2; V: TRBV7-7; DNA: TGTGCCAGCAGCTTAGGGGTAGGGCGGGAGTCCGACGAGCAGTACTTC; CDR3: CASSLGVGRESDEQYF
J: TRBJ2-1; size: once; D: TRBD2; V: TRBV29-1; DNA: TGCAGCGTTGAGATCCGACTAGCGGGAGGGGTCTACAATGAGCAGTTCTTC; CDR3: CSVEIRLAGGVYNEQFF
J: TRBJ1-5; size: NA; D: NA; V: TRBV2; DNA: TGTGCCAGCACTACTGGACAGTTTATGGGCAATCAGCCCCAGCATTTT; CDR3: CASTTGQFMGNQPQHF
J: TRBJ2-5; size: NA; D: TRBD2; V: TRBV5-1; DNA: TGCGCCAGCAGCTCGACTAGCGGGAGGGCCGAGACCCAGTACTTC; CDR3: CASSSTSGRAETQYF
J: TRBJ2-1; size: NA; D: TRBD2; V: TRBV19; DNA: TGTGCCAGTATCGGGAGGATCTACAATGAGCAGTTCTTC; CDR3: CASIGRIYNEQFF
J: TRBJ2-5; size: NA; D: NA; V: TRBV7-6; DNA: TGTGCCAGCAGCCCCGGGGAGACCCAGTACTTC; CDR3: CASSPGETQYF
J: TRBJ2-1; size: NA; D: NA; V: TRBV4-2; DNA: TGTGCCAGCAGCCAACCTATAGCGTGGTCCTACAATGAGCAGTTCTTC; CDR3: CASSQPIAWSYNEQFF
J: TRBJ2-7; size: NA; D: NA; V: TRBV10-3; DNA: TGTGCCATCAGCGGGAATTCGTACGAGCAGTACTTC; CDR3: CAISGNSYEQYF
J: TRBJ1-5; size: NA; D: NA; V: TRBV28; DNA: TGTGCCAGCAGTCGCACCTACAGCAGGAATCAGCCCCAGCATTTT; CDR3: CASSRTYSRNQPQHF
J: TRBJ1-2; size: NA; D: NA; V: TRBV29-1; DNA: TGCAGCGTTGCCGGGGGGGTGAGCTACACCTTC; CDR3: CSVAGGVSYTF
J: TRBJ2-2; size: once; D: TRBD1; V: TRBV27; DNA: TGTGCCAGCAGCCCAATAGGGACAGGTGGAGGGGAGCTGTTTTTT; CDR3: CASSPIGTGGGELFF
J: TRBJ2-7; size: NA; D: TRBD2; V: TRBV2; DNA: TGTGCCAGCACTCCAAGGGCGGGAGGCAGCTCCTACGAGCAGTACTTC; CDR3: CASTPRAGGSSYEQYF
J: TRBJ1-5; size: NA; D: NA; V: TRBV5-6; DNA: TGTGCCAGCAGCTTGTTGAGGGCTTCGGAACCCCAGCATTTT; CDR3: CASSLLRASEPQHF
J: TRBJ1-1; size: NA; D: NA; V: TRBV18; DNA: TGTGCCAGCTCACCACCGGAAGGGGAGGGAGGAACTGAAGCTTTCTTT; CDR3: CASSPPEGEGGTEAFF
J: TRBJ2-6; size: NA; D: TRBD1; V: TRBV4-1; DNA: TGCGCCAGCAGCCAAGAGGGACAGGGGGCGAACAGGGCCAACGTCCTGACTTTC; CDR3: CASSQEGQGANRANVLTF
J: TRBJ1-2; size: NA; D: TRBD1; V: TRBV7-9; DNA: TGTTCCAGCAGCCGGGACAGCTATGGCTACACCTTC; CDR3: CSSSRDSYGYTF
J: TRBJ2-1; size: NA; D: NA; V: TRBV6-6; DNA: TGTGCCAGCAGTTACCGTGGTGAGGGCAGTGAGCAGTTCTTC; CDR3: CASSYRGEGSEQFF
J: TRBJ2-1; size: few; D: TRBD2; V: TRBV4-1; DNA: TGCGCCAGCAGCCAAGAGGGACTAGTTGGGGTTAAGCAGTTCTTC; CDR3: CASSQEGLVGVKQFF
J: TRBJ1-6; size: NA; D: NA; V: TRBV25-1; DNA: TGTGCCAGCAGGCTCAGTCAGAACTATAATTCACCCCTCCACTTT; CDR3: CASRLSQNYNSPLHF
J: TRBJ2-5; size: NA; D: TRBD2; V: TRBV5-1; DNA: TGCGCCAGCAGCTTGGCTCTAGCGGGATTTCAAGAGACCCAGTACTTC; CDR3: CASSLALAGFQETQYF
J: TRBJ2-7; size: NA; D: TRBD2; V: TRBV7-2; DNA: TGTGCCAGCAGCTTAGAGCGGGAGGGTGGTTACGAGCAGTACTTC; CDR3: CASSLEREGGYEQYF
J: TRBJ2-2; size: NA; D: NA; V: TRBV7-3; DNA: TGTGCCAGCAGTGGGTTAGGGCGGGATCCGAACACCGGGGAGCTGTTTTTT; CDR3: CASSGLGRDPNTGELFF
J: TRBJ1-5; size: NA; D: NA; V: TRBV6-5; DNA: TGTGCCAGCAGTTACTCCCCCAGGGACAATCAGCCCCAGCATTTT; CDR3: CASSYSPRDNQPQHF
J: TRBJ1-2; size: once; D: NA; V: TRBV2; DNA: TGTGCCAGCAGTGAAGGAAGCTACCCTAACTATGGCTACACCTTC; CDR3: CASSEGSYPNYGYTF
J: TRBJ2-7; size: NA; D: NA; V: TRBV2; DNA: TGTGCCAGCAGTGACATCTCCTACGAGCAGTACTTC; CDR3: CASSDISYEQYF
J: TRBJ2-7; size: NA; D: TRBD1; V: TRBV19; DNA: TGTGCCAGCCGGACAGGGACCTCCTACGAGCAGTACTTC; CDR3: CASRTGTSYEQYF
J: TRBJ1-2; size: NA; D: NA; V: TRBV30; DNA: TGTGCCTGGAGCGAGGATGGCTATGGCTACACCTTC; CDR3: CAWSEDGYGYTF
J: TRBJ1-2; size: NA; D: NA; V: TRBV19; DNA: TGTGCCAGTAGTATAGAATACAGGGAGATCTATGGCTACACCTTC; CDR3: CASSIEYREIYGYTF
J: TRBJ2-1; size: NA; D: NA; V: TRBV9; DNA: TGTGCCAGCAGCGTAACCCGAGCGAGCCGTGAGCAGTTCTTC; CDR3: CASSVTRASREQFF
J: TRBJ1-4; size: NA; D: NA; V: TRBV30; DNA: TGTGCCTGGAGTGTACCCGAGAATGAAAAACTGTTTTTT; CDR3: CAWSVPENEKLFF
J: TRBJ2-7; size: NA; D: TRBD1; V: TRBV4-1; DNA: TGCGCCAGCAGCCAAGGGACAGGGGCCAACGAGCAGTACTTC; CDR3: CASSQGTGANEQYF
J: TRBJ2-7; size: NA; D: TRBD1; V: TRBV7-9; DNA: TGTTCCAGCAGCTCCCCCGGGACAGGGTTGCACGAGCAGTACTTC; CDR3: CSSSSPGTGLHEQYF
J: TRBJ1-2; size: once; D: TRBD1; V: TRBV5-8; DNA: TGTGCCAGCAGCTTGATGGACAGGGGGATTGGCTACACCTTC; CDR3: CASSLMDRGIGYTF
J: TRBJ2-7; size: NA; D: NA; V: TRBV2; DNA: TGTGCCAGCTTTGACAGGCCCTACGAGCAGTACTTC; CDR3: CASFDRPYEQYF
J: TRBJ2-3; size: NA; D: NA; V: TRBV7-2; DNA: TGTGCCAGCAACGTGGGAGGCGGAGATACGCAGTATTTT; CDR3: CASNVGGGDTQYF
J: TRBJ2-2; size: NA; D: NA; V: TRBV18; DNA: TGTGCCAGCTCACCACCAGGAGGGGGCGAGAAGACCGGGGAGCTGTTTTTT; CDR3: CASSPPGGGEKTGELFF